The 11 T cell receptor beta chains presented below share a single source sample, sequenced in a study of liver allograft versus peripheral blood T cells (TCRdb year 2020). Context from the whole study: The study compared T cell receptor repertoires found within transplanted livers against repertoires in the peripheral blood of liver transplant recipients.

Sequencing was carried out with an Illumina MiSeq. TCRdb ran its own pipeline on the public reads, namely fastp trimming at Q25 and MiXCR clone calling, and kept in-frame beta chains. Identical CDR3 protein sequences are pooled into one entry, listed with their most common genes and DNA. Within this sample are about 3,700 distinct CDR3 sequences, with about 16% of them counted one time only. The ten top clones hold 4.2% of the sample. All receptors come from a human patient who had a liver transplant. Some T cells may derive from the graft donor when a transplant has been performed.

This clonotype is medium-sized. The chain employs TRBV5-6 and TRBJ1-6, with 7 positions matching TRBD1. Germline V CDR1 and CDR2: SGHDT, YYEEEE. This CDR3 comprises 15 residues. The V gene end was trimmed by 4 bases and the J gene end by 5 bases; junction bases not matched to a gene: 6. The CDR3 here is CASSARDSDNSPLHF. The CDR3 DNA sequence: TGTGCCAGCAGCGCCCGGGACAGCGATAATTCACCCCTCCACTTT.

Relative to its sample, this clonotype is medium-sized. The chain employs TRBV5-4 and TRBJ2-5; 8 bases align to TRBD2. CDR1 is SGHNT, CDR2 YYREEE, per germline (reference sequence). This CDR3 spans 15 amino acids. J was trimmed by 5 bases and V by 0 bases; bases with no gene match: 6. The chain's CDR3 is CASSLAGGRVETQYF. The CDR3 DNA is TGTGCCAGCAGCTTGGCGGGAGGGCGTGTTGAGACCCAGTACTTC.

This clonotype appeared a few times. The chain uses TRBV12-3 or TRBV12-4 and TRBJ1-4; D is perhaps TRBD1 (6 bases). The V and J ends lost 3 bases and 7 bases respectively, with 15 bases between them. This CDR3 has 15 amino acids. CDR3 DNA: TGTGCCAGCAGTTTTCAGGACAGTGGTAGTGAAAAACTGTTTTTT. Encoded protein: CASSFQDSGSEKLFF.

This clonotype is classed as medium-sized. The chain carries TRBV28 and TRBJ1-5; the match to TRBD1 covers 9 bases. Germline V gives CDR1 MDHEN, CDR2 SYDVKM. V lost 5 bases to trimming and J lost 7 bases; unmatched junction nucleotides: 9. The CDR3 length is 15 residues. For the CDR3, the DNA is TGTGCCAGCAGTAAACAGGGGGCGTGGGAACAGCCCCAGCATTTT. Amino acid sequence: CASSKQGAWEQPQHF.

Concerning this clonotype itself: The conserved phenylalanine or tryptophan is not found at the CDR3 terminus, so this likely reflects a read error. The V call is TRBV20-1, the J call TRBJ2-5; D gene uncertain. Trimming removed 1 base at V and 2 bases at J, with 2 bases between. Germline V CDR1 and CDR2: DFQATT, SNEGSKA (reference sequence). CDR3 length: 11 amino acids. For the CDR3, the DNA is TGCAGTGCTAGAGTACAAGAGACCCAGTACTCC. Translating it yields CSARVQETQYS.

This clonotype was seen more than once but under ten times. This sequence joins TRBV20-1 and TRBJ2-7; D may be TRBD2 (6 bases). This CDR3 is 14 amino acids long. Looked up from germline, CDR1 is DFQATT and CDR2 is SNEGSKA (reference sequence). Trimming shortened V by 1 base and J by 0 bases, and 10 bases separated the two germline ends. The CDR3 sequence: CSARGGVSSYEQYF. CDR3 in DNA: TGCAGTGCTAGAGGCGGGGTAAGCTCCTACGAGCAGTACTTC.

This clonotype is deemed medium-sized. CDR3: CASSPEATGVEQYF. The CDR3 DNA is TGTGCCAGCTCACCAGAGGCAACAGGGGTCGAGCAGTACTTC. V is TRBV18 and J is TRBJ2-7; 7 nucleotides agree with TRBD1. Germline CDR1 and CDR2: KGHSH and LQKENI. With 2 bases clipped from V and 6 bases from J, the junction kept 7 bases outside the gene matches. CDR3 length equals 14 residues.

V is TRBV5-5 and J is TRBJ2-7; 7 nucleotides agree with TRBD1. CDR1 is SGHKS and CDR2 is YYEKEE in the germline V gene (reference sequence). The CDR3 extends over 12 amino acids. Trimming at V came to 1 base and at J to 6 bases, leaving 1 base not matched to a gene. As DNA, the CDR3 is TGTGCCAGCAGCTTGACAGGGGTCGAGCAGTACTTC. This sequence encodes CASSLTGVEQYF. The full variable domain, its missing parts supplied by reference TRBV5-5 and TRBJ2-7, is DAGVTQSPTHLIKTRGQQVTLRCSPISGHKSVSWYQQVLGQGPQFIFQYYEKEERGRGNFPDRFSARQFPNYSSELNVNALLLGDSALYLCASSLTGVEQYFGPGTRLTVT.

This clonotype is judged medium-sized (0.01 to 0.1%). This chain uses TRBV30 with TRBJ1-2; maybe TRBD1 (6 bases). CDR3 length: 14 residues. CDR1 is GTSNPN, CDR2 SVGIG, per germline (reference sequence). The V and J ends lost 2 bases and 3 bases respectively, with 13 bases between them. The CDR3 is CAWSLHRAHYGYTF. The DNA of the CDR3 is TGTGCCTGGAGTCTCCACAGGGCCCACTATGGCTACACCTTC.

This clonotype is labeled as medium-sized. V gene TRBV15 combines with J gene TRBJ2-7, with 10 nucleotides matching TRBD2. Germline-derived CDR1 and CDR2 are LNHNV and YYDKDF (reference sequence). The V and J ends lost 0 bases and 2 bases, in that order; junction bases with no gene match: 4. This CDR3 spans 16 amino acids. CDR3 amino acids: CATSRDYTSGAYEQYF. The CDR3 nucleotides read TGTGCCACCAGCAGAGATTACACTAGCGGGGCCTACGAGCAGTACTTC.

This clonotype is medium-sized. V usage is TRBV6-5 and J usage is TRBJ2-2; D is perhaps TRBD1 (5 bases). CDR3 length: 12 amino acids. Germline loops: CDR1 MNHEY, CDR2 SVGAGI. Trimming removed 7 bases from V and 3 bases from J, with 6 bases in between. Written as DNA, the CDR3 is TGTGCCAGCACCAGGGACACCGGGGAGCTGTTTTTT. Its protein is CASTRDTGELFF.